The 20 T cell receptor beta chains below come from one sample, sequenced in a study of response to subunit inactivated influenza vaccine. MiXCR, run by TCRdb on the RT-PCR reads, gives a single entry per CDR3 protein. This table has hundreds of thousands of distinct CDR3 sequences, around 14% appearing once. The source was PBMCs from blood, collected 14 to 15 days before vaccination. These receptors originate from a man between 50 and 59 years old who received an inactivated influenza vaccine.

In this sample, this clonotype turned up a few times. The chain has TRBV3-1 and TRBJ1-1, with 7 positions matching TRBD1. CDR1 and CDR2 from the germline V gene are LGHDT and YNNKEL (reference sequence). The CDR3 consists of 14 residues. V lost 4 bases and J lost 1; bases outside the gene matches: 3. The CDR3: CASSPGQKNTEAFF. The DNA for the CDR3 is TGTGCCAGCAGCCCGGGACAGAAGAACACTGAAGCTTTCTTT.

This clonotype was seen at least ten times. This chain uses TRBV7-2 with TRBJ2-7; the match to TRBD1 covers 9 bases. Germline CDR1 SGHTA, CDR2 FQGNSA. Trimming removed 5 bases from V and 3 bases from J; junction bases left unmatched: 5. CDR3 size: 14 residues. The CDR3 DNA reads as TGTGCCAGCAGCGGGGGGACAGGGAGCTACGAGCAGTACTTC. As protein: CASSGGTGSYEQYF.

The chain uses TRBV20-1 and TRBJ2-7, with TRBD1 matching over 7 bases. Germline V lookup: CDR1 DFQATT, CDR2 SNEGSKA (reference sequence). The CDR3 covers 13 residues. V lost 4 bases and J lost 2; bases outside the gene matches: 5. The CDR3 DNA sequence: TGCAGTGCTAATGACAGGGCAACCTACGAGCAGTACTTC. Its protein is CSANDRATYEQYF.

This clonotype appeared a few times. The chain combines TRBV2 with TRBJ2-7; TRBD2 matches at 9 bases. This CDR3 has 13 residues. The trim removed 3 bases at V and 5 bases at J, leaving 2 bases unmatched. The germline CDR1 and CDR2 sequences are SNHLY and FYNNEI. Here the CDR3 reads CASSEIAGDEQYF. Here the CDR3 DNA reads TGTGCCAGCAGTGAGATAGCGGGGGACGAGCAGTACTTC.

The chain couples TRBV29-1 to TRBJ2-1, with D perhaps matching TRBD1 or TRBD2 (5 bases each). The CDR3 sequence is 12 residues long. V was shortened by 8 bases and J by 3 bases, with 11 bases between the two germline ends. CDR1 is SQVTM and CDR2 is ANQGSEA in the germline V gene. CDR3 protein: CSSGTNYNEQFF. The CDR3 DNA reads TGCAGCTCCGGGACCAACTACAATGAGCAGTTCTTC.

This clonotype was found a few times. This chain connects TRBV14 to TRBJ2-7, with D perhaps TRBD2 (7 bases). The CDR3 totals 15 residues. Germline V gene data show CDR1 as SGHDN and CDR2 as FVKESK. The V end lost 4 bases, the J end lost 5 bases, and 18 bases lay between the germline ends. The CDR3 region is CASSPGLGGADEQYF. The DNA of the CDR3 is TGTGCCAGCAGCCCGGGTTTAGGGGGGGCAGACGAGCAGTACTTC.

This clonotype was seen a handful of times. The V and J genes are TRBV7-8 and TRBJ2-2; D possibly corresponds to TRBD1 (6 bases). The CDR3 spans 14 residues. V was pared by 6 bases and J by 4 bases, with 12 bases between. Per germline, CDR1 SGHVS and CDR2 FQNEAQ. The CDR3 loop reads CASSKQGVTGELFF. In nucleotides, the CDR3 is TGTGCCAGCAGTAAACAGGGAGTCACCGGGGAGCTGTTTTTT.

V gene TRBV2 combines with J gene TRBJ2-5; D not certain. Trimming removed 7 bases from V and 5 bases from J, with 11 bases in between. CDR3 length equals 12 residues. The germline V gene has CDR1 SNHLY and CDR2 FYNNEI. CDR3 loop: CASTGDAETQYF. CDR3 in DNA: TGTGCCAGCACGGGTGACGCGGAGACCCAGTACTTC.

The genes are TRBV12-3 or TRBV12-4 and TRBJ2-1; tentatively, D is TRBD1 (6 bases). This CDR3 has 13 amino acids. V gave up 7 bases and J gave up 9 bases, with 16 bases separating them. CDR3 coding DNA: TGTGCCAGCACCACTACAGGGAAGGGTGAGCAGTTCTTC. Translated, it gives CASTTTGKGEQFF.

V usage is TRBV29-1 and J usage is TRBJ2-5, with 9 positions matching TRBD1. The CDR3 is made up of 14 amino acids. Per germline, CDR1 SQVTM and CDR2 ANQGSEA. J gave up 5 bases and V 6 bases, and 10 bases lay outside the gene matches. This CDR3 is CSVAGQGPGETQYF. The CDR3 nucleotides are TGCAGCGTCGCGGGACAGGGTCCGGGGGAGACCCAGTACTTC.

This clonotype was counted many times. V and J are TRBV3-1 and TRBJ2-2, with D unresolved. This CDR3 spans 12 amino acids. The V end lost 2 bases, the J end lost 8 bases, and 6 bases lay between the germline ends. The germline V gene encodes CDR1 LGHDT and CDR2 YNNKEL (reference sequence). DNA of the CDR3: TGTGCCAGCAGCCAATCTTGGGGGGAGCTGTTTTTT. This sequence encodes CASSQSWGELFF. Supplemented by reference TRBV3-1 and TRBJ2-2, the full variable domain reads DTAVSQTPKYLVTQMGNDKSIKCEQNLGHDTMYWYKQDSKKFLKIMFSYNNKELIINETVPNRFSPKSPDKAHLNLHINSLELGDSAVYFCASSQSWGELFFGEGSRLTVL.

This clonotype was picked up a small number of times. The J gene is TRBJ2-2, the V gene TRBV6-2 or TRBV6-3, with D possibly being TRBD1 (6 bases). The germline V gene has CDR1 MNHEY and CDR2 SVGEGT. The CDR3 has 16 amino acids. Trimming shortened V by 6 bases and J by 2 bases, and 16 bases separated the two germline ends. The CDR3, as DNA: TGTGCCAGCAGCCCGAAGAGGACAGCTAACACCGGGGAGCTGTTTTTT. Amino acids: CASSPKRTANTGELFF.

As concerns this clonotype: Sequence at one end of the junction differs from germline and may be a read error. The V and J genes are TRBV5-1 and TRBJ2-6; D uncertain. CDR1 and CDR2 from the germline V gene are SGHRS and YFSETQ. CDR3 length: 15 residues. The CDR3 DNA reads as TGTGCCAGCAGCTTAGGCCCATCTGGGGCCAACGTCCTGACTTTC. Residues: CASSLGPSGANVLTF.

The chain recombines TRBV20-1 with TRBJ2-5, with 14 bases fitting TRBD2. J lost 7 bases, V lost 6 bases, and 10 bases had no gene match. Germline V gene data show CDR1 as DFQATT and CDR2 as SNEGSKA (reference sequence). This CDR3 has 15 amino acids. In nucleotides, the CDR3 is TGCAGTGCGACTTCGGGACTAGCGGGGGTCGCGACCCAGTACTTC. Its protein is CSATSGLAGVATQYF.

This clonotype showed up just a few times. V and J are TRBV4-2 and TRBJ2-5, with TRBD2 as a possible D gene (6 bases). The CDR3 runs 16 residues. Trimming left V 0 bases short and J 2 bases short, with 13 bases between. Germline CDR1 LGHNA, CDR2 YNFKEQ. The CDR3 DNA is TGTGCCAGCAGCCAAGAAGAGGGGACTCTTCAAGAGACCCAGTACTTC. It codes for CASSQEEGTLQETQYF.

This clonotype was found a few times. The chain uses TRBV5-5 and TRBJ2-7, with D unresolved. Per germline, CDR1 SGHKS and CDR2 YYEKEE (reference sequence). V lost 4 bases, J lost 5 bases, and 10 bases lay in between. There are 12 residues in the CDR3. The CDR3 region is CASSRQSDEQYF. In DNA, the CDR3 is TGTGCCAGCAGCCGGCAGTCCGACGAGCAGTACTTC.

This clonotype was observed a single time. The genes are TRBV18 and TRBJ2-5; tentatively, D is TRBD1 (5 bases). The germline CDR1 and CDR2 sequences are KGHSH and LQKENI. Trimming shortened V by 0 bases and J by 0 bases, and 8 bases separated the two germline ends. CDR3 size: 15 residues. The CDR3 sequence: CASSPPGAYQETQYF. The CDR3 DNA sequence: TGTGCCAGCTCACCACCAGGGGCCTACCAAGAGACCCAGTACTTC.

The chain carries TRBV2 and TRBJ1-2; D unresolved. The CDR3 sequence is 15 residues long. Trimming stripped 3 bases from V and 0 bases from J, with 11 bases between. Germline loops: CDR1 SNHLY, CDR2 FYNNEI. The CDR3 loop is CASSDPSLANYGYTF. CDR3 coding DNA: TGTGCCAGCAGTGACCCTTCGTTAGCTAACTATGGCTACACCTTC.

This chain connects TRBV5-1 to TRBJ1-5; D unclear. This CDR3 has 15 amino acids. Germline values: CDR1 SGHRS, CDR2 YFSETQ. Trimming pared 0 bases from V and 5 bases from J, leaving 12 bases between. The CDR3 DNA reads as TGCGCCAGCAGCTTGGTAAGTGGGCAGTATCAGCCCCAGCATTTT. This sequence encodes CASSLVSGQYQPQHF. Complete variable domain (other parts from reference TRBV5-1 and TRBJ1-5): KAGVTQTPRYLIKTRGQQVTLSCSPISGHRSVSWYQQTPGQGLQFLFEYFSETQRNKGNFPGRFSGRQFSNSRSEMNVSTLELGDSALYLCASSLVSGQYQPQHFGDGTRLSIL.

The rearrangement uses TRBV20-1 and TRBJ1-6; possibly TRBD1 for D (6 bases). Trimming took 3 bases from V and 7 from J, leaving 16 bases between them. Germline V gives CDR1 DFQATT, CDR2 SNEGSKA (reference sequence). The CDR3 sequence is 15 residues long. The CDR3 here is CSARGGERGNSPLHF. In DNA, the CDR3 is TGCAGTGCTAGGGGAGGGGAAAGGGGGAATTCACCCCTCCACTTT.